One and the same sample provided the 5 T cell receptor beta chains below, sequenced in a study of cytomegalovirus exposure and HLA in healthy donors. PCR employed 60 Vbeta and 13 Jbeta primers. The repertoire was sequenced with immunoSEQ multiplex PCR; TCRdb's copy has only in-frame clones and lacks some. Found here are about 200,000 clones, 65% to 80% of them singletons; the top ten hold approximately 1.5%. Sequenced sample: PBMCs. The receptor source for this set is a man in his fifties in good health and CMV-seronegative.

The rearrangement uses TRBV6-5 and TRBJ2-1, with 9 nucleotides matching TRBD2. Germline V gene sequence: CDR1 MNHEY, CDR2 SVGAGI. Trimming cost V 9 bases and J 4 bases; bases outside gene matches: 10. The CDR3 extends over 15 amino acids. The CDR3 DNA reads TGTGCCAGTAGCGGGAGCTTCGGCCTATACAATGAGCAGTTCTTC. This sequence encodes CASSGSFGLYNEQFF.

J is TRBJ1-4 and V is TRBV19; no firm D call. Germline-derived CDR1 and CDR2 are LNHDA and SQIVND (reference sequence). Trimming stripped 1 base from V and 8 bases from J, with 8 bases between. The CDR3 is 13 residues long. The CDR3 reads CASSIAGWEKLFF. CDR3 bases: TGTGCCAGTAGTATAGCTGGCTGGGAAAAACTGTTTTTT.

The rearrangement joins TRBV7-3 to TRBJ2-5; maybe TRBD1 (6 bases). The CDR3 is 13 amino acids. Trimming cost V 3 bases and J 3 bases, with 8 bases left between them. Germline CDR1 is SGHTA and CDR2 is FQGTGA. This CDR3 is CASSFRTEETQYF. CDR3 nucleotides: TGTGCCAGCAGCTTTAGGACAGAAGAGACCCAGTACTTC.

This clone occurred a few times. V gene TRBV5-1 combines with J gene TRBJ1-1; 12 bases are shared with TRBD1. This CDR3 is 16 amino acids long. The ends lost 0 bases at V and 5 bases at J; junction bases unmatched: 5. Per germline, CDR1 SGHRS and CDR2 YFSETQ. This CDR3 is CASSLEGQGARTEAFF. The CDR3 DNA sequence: TGCGCCAGCAGCTTGGAGGGACAGGGGGCGAGAACTGAAGCTTTCTTT.

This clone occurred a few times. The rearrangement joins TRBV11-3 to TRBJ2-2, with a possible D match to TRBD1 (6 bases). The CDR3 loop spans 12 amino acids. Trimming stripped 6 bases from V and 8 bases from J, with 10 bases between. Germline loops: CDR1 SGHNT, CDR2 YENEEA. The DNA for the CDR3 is TGTGCCAGCAGTGCCGGGACAGGGGAGCTGTTTTTT. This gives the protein CASSAGTGELFF. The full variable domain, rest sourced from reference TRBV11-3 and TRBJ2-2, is EAGVVQSPRYKIIEKKQPVAFWCNPISGHNTLYWYLQNLGQGPELLIRYENEEAVDDSQLPKDRFSAERLKGVDSTLKIQPAELGDSAVYLCASSAGTGELFFGEGSRLTVL.